This T cell receptor beta chain was recovered during a study of T cell repertoires in cytomegalovirus infection. Study context: From public TCR beta signatures came an indication of both CMV infection and matching HLA type.

V gave up 9 bases and J gave up 1 base; unmatched junction bases: 18. There are 19 residues in the CDR3. Germline lookup yields CDR1 MNHEY and CDR2 SVGEGT. MiXCR was run by TCRdb on the reads, yielding one entry per CDR3 protein. The table has fewer than 1,000,000 distinct CDR3 sequences, about a third seen once. Overall study results and limits: It was HLA-C-restricted CMV-specific TCR beta clonotypes that dominated the response ex vivo.

Of note for this clonotype: Its antigen is as yet unknown.

Sequencing used cultured CD8+ T cells from PBMCs, obtained from culture after CMV antigen stimulation. The chain couples TRBV6-2 or TRBV6-3 to TRBJ1-1, with TRBD1 matching over 12 bases. The origin of this receptor is a human donor in good health (CMV status not recorded). Some clones in this sample may be carry-over from other donors' samples. The CDR3 loop reads CASTTLPGTGGWANTEAFF. The CDR3 region has the DNA TGTGCCAGTACTACCCTACCCGGGACAGGGGGCTGGGCGAACACTGAAGCTTTCTTT.